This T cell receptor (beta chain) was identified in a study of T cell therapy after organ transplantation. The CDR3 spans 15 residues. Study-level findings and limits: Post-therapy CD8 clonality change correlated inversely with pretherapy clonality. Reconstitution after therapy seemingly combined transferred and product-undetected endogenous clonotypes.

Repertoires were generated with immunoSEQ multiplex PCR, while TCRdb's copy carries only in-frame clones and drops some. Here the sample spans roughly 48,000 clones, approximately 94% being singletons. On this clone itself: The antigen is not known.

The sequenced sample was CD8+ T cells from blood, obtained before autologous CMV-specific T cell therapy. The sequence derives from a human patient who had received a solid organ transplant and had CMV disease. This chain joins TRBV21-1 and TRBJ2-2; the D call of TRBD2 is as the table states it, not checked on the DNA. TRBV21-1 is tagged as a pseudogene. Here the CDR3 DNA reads TGTGCCAGCAGCAGGACCGCTCGGGGCACCGGGGAGCTGTTTTTT. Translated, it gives CASSRTARGTGELFF.